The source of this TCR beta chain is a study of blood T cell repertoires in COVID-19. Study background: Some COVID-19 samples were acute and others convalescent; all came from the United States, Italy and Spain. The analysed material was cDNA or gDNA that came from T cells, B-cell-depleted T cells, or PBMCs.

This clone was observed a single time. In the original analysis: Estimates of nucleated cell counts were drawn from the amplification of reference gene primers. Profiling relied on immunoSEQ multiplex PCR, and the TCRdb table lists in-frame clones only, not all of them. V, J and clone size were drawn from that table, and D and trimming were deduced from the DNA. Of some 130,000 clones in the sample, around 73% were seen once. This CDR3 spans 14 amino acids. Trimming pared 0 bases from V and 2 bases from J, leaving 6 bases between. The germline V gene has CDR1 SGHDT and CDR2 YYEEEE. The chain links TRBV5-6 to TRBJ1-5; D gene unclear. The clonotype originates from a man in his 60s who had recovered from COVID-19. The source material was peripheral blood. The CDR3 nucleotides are TGTGCCAGCAGCTTGGACCCAGGCAATCAGCCCCAGCATTTT. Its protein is CASSLDPGNQPQHF.